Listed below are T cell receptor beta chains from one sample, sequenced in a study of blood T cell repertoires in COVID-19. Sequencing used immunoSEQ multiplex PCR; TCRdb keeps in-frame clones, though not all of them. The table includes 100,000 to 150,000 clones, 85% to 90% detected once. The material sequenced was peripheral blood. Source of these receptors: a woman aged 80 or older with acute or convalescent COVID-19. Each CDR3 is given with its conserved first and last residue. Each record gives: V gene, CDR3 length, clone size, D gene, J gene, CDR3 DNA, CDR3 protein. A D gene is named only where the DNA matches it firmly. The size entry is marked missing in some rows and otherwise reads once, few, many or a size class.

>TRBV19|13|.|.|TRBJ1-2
TGTGCCAGTAGTATAGCGACAGGCTATGGCTACACCTTC
CASSIATGYGYTF
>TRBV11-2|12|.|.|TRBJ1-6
TGTGCCAGCAGCCTATATAATTCACCCCTCCACTTT
CASSLYNSPLHF
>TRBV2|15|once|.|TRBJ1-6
TGTGCCAGCCTTAACCCCGGGACACCATATTCACCCCTCCACTTT
CASLNPGTPYSPLHF
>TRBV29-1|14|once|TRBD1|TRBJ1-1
TGCAGCGTGTCGGACAGGGGACGATTTACTGAAGCTTTCTTT
CSVSDRGRFTEAFF
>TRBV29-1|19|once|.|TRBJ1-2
TGCAGCGTTGAAGACAGCGTAGCGTGGGGGGTGGACTCGATCTATGGCTACACCTTC
CSVEDSVAWGVDSIYGYTF
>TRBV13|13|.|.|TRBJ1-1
TGTGCCAGCAGCTTGAATGGGGGGGCACTAGCTTTCTTT
CASSLNGGALAFF
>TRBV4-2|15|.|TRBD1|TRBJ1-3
TGTGCCAGCAGCCAAGACACAGGGGCCGGAAACACCATATATTTT
CASSQDTGAGNTIYF
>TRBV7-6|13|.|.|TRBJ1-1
TGTGCCAGCAGCCCCGGGAGGAACACTGAAGCTTTCTTT
CASSPGRNTEAFF
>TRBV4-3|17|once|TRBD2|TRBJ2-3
TGCGCCAGCAGCCAAGAAGGGAGCGGGGGGCACACAGATACGCAGTATTTT
CASSQEGSGGHTDTQYF
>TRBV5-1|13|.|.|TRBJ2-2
TGCGCCAGCAGCGTGACTACAACCGGGGAGCTGTTTTTT
CASSVTTTGELFF
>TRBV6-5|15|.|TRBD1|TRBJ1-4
TGTGCCAGCAGGGTGGACAGGGGGGCTAATGAAAAACTGTTTTTT
CASRVDRGANEKLFF
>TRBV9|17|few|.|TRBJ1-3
TGTGCCAGCAGCCCACAATTCGGGGGGCGCGCCGGAAACACCATATATTTT
CASSPQFGGRAGNTIYF
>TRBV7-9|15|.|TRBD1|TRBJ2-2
TGTGCCAGCAGCTTAGGGGACAGTGCCTCCGGGGAGCTGTTTTTT
CASSLGDSASGELFF
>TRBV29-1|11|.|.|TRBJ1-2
TGCAGCGTTGAATGGGAGAATGGCTACACCTTC
CSVEWENGYTF
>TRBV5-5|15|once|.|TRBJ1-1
TGTGCCAGCAGCTTGTGGGGGGGCCAGAACACTGAAGCTTTCTTT
CASSLWGGQNTEAFF
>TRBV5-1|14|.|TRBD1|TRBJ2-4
TGCGCCAGCTATCGTACACCGGGACAGGGCAGACAGTACTTC
CASYRTPGQGRQYF
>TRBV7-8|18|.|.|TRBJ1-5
TGTGCCAGCAGCTCCCTAGGGAGGTGGCAGGCGAGCAATCAGCCCCAGCATTTT
CASSSLGRWQASNQPQHF
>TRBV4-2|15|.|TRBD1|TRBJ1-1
TGTGCCAGCAGCCAAGTAGGGGACAGGGGTCCTGAAGCTTTCTTT
CASSQVGDRGPEAFF
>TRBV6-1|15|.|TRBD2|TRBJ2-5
TGTGCCAGCAGTGAGCTAGCGGGGACTCAAGAGACCCAGTACTTC
CASSELAGTQETQYF
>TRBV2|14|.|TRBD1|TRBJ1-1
TGTGCCAGCAGTCAGACAGGGGGAAGCACTGAAGCTTTCTTT
CASSQTGGSTEAFF
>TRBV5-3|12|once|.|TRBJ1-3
TGTGCCAGGGGGACTGGCTGGAACACCATATATTTT
CARGTGWNTIYF
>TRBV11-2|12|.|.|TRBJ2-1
TGTGCCAGCAGCTTAGATCTTAATGAGCAGTTCTTC
CASSLDLNEQFF
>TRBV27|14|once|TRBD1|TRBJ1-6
TGTGCCAGCAGTTTATGGGCAGGGGGTTCACCCCTCCACTTT
CASSLWAGGSPLHF
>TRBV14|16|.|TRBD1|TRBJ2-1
TGTGCCAGCAGCCAAGATACAGGACAGGGGGCTAATGAGCAGTTCTTC
CASSQDTGQGANEQFF
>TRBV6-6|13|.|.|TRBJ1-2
TGTGCCACCTCGCCGGCGGGCAACTATGGCTACACCTTC
CATSPAGNYGYTF